Each of the 23 T cell receptor beta chains below was sequenced from the same sample in a study of blood T cells in healthy people across ages. Together with a sample-barcoded 5' primer, a J-beta primer mix was included in a second PCR lasting roughly 6 to 12 cycles. TCRdb fed the 5' RACE reads into MiXCR, producing one record per CDR3 protein. Seen here are about 1.5 million distinct CDR3 sequences, approximately 43% observed once, and the top ten hold about 3.8%. The sample was blood. These receptors were taken from a woman aged 18-29 years in good health.

A word on this clonotype: A read error may explain this, as a much larger clone is one base away. CDR3: CSVVGLAGVLYNEQYF. The CDR3 DNA sequence: TGCAGTGTTGTCGGACTAGCGGGAGTCCTCTACAATGAGCAGTACTTC. The V call is TRBV29-1, the J call TRBJ2-1, with 13 bases matching TRBD2. The J call may not be correct, given that the DNA end is closer to TRBJ2-7. The CDR3 consists of 16 residues. Germline CDR1 SQVTM, CDR2 ANQGSEA.

The chain couples TRBV20-1 to TRBJ2-7, with D perhaps matching TRBD2 (6 bases). This CDR3 is built from 15 residues. Germline values: CDR1 DFQATT, CDR2 SNEGSKA (reference sequence). Trimming pared 2 bases from V and 0 bases from J, leaving 14 bases between. CDR3 DNA sequence: TGCAGTGCTAGAAGCCTAGCGACGAGCTCCTACGAGCAGTACTTC. It translates to CSARSLATSSYEQYF.

In this sample, this clonotype turned up a few times. The V gene is TRBV4-1, the J gene TRBJ1-2; D is unresolved. There are 15 residues in the CDR3. V was clipped by 0 bases and J by 6 bases, with 14 bases between them. Per germline, CDR1 MGHRA and CDR2 YSYEKL. The CDR3 sequence is CASSQETNGIHGYTF. As DNA, the CDR3 is TGCGCCAGCAGCCAAGAAACTAACGGAATACATGGCTACACCTTC.

This clonotype was seen more than once but under ten times. V and J are TRBV29-1 and TRBJ2-1; TRBD1 matches at 10 bases. The germline V gene encodes CDR1 SQVTM and CDR2 ANQGSEA. Trimming removed 0 bases from V and 9 bases from J; junction bases left unmatched: 8. The CDR3 totals 15 residues. CDR3 amino acids: CSVEDTGQGFGEQFF. CDR3 coding DNA: TGCAGCGTTGAAGATACGGGACAGGGGTTTGGTGAGCAGTTCTTC.

This clonotype was recorded a few times. The chain combines TRBV12-3 or TRBV12-4 with TRBJ2-3; 8 bases line up with TRBD2. The CDR3 runs to 14 residues. Unmatched junction bases numbered 3, after V lost 7 bases and J lost 0 bases. CDR3 protein: CASTTGGSTDTQYF. The CDR3 bases are TGTGCCAGCACTACGGGGGGGAGCACAGATACGCAGTATTTT.

A remark on this clonotype: At one end, the junction sequence differs from germline, possibly due to a read error. This rearrangement joins TRBV29-1 to TRBJ2-7; 8 bases are shared with TRBD1. CDR1 and CDR2 from the germline V gene are SQVTM and ANQGSEA. The length of the CDR3 is 14 residues. The CDR3 DNA sequence: TGCAGCGTTGTAGGGGCGACAGGGGTTTACGAGCGGTACTTC. This translates into CSVVGATGVYERYF.

This chain uses TRBV20-1 with TRBJ1-2; 10 bases match TRBD1. The germline V gene has CDR1 DFQATT and CDR2 SNEGSKA (reference sequence). This CDR3 has 15 residues. With V trimmed by 3 bases and J by 3 bases, 7 bases remained unmatched. CDR3 sequence: CSASRAGTGDYGYTF. CDR3 sequence (DNA): TGCAGTGCTAGCCGAGCCGGGACAGGGGACTATGGCTACACCTTC.

With regard to this clonotype: A much larger clone sits a single nucleotide away, making a read error possible. The chain joins TRBV7-9 to TRBJ2-5; maybe TRBD2 (5 bases). The DNA end favors TRBJ2-7, so the J call may be wrong. This CDR3 is built from 14 residues. The germline V gene encodes CDR1 SEHNR and CDR2 FQNEAQ (reference sequence). The CDR3 nucleotides are TGTGCCAGCGTACCCCGGGAAAGACGGGGCGAGCAGTACTTC. Amino acid sequence: CASVPRERRGEQYF.

This clonotype was seen more than once but under ten times. Being one base from a much bigger clone, this may be a read error. The chain couples TRBV6-2 or TRBV6-3 to TRBJ2-1, with D perhaps matching TRBD1 (6 bases). CDR1 is MNHEY and CDR2 is SVGEGT in the germline V gene. The CDR3 contains 14 residues. In DNA, the CDR3 is TGTGCCGGCAGTACCCGGACAGTTTGGGAGGAGCAGTTCTTC. It yields the protein CAGSTRTVWEEQFF.

The chain couples TRBV7-2 to TRBJ1-2; D gene ambiguous. Germline assignment: CDR1 SGHTA and CDR2 FQGNSA. Trimming took off 6 bases at V and 3 bases at J, with 17 bases between the two ends. This CDR3 spans 15 amino acids. The CDR3 loop reads CASSLRTVTYYGYTF. The CDR3 DNA follows: TGTGCCAGCAGTTTACGGACGGTAACCTACTATGGCTACACCTTC.

This clonotype appeared a single time. Germline is not matched at one junction end, which may reflect a read error. V gene TRBV10-1 combines with J gene TRBJ1-4; D is perhaps TRBD1 (5 bases). Germline V lookup: CDR1 WNHNN, CDR2 SYGVQD (reference sequence). The CDR3 sequence is 15 residues long. DNA of the CDR3: TGCGCCAGAAATCTCAGGGACGGATCTAATGAAAACCTGTTTTTT. Its translation: CARNLRDGSNENLFF.

The CDR3 region has the DNA TGTGCCAGCAGTTACGGGATTCACTACGAGCAGTACTTC. This encodes CASSYGIHYEQYF. The chain recombines TRBV6-2 or TRBV6-3 with TRBJ2-7; D ambiguous. The CDR3 is 13 residues long. The V end lost 2 bases, the J end lost 3 bases, and 8 bases lay between the germline ends. Germline V gene sequence: CDR1 MNHEY, CDR2 SVGEGT.

The rearrangement joins TRBV2 to TRBJ1-5; 8 nucleotides align to TRBD1. Germline CDR1 and CDR2: SNHLY and FYNNEI. The CDR3 consists of 15 residues. V shed 4 bases, J shed 1 base, and the junction held 3 bases outside the gene matches. The CDR3 is CASSGQGISNQPQHF. CDR3 in DNA: TGTGCCAGCAGTGGACAGGGGATAAGCAATCAGCCCCAGCATTTT.

This rearrangement joins TRBV12-3 or TRBV12-4 to TRBJ2-1; TRBD2 agrees at 9 bases. This CDR3 contains 17 residues. After removal of 1 base from V and 8 bases from J, the junction contained 12 bases not matched to a gene. The CDR3: CASSLGSGRTIRHEQFF. For the CDR3, the DNA is TGTGCCAGCAGTTTAGGTAGCGGGAGAACTATACGGCATGAGCAGTTCTTC.

This clonotype came up a few times. The chain uses TRBV20-1 and TRBJ2-1; possible D gene TRBD1, 6 bases. Germline-derived CDR1 and CDR2 are DFQATT and SNEGSKA (reference sequence). This CDR3 has 13 residues. Trimming took 5 bases from V and 5 from J, leaving 13 bases between them. CDR3 residues: CSAGGRRDNEQFF. The CDR3 DNA reads as TGCAGTGCTGGGGGCCGAAGAGACAATGAGCAGTTCTTC.

The chain links TRBV2 to TRBJ2-3; 11 bases match TRBD2. Looked up from germline, CDR1 is SNHLY and CDR2 is FYNNEI. This CDR3 region has 15 residues. Trimming cost V 5 bases and J 7 bases; bases outside gene matches: 8. The CDR3 sequence: CASSMGLAETYTQYF. The CDR3 region has the DNA TGTGCCAGCAGTATGGGACTAGCGGAAACTTATACGCAGTATTTT.

In its sample, this clonotype was seen a few times. This rearrangement joins TRBV20-1 to TRBJ2-7; TRBD2 matches 10 bases. From germline, CDR1 is DFQATT and CDR2 SNEGSKA (reference sequence). The length of the CDR3 is 14 residues. V dropped 2 bases and J dropped 4; count of bases not matched to a gene: 5. CDR3 DNA sequence: TGCAGTGCTAGATCGGGACTAGCGTTTTACGAGCAGTACTTC. The encoded protein is CSARSGLAFYEQYF.

The V and J genes are TRBV4-1 and TRBJ2-3; D unresolved. The CDR3 loop spans 13 amino acids. CDR1 is MGHRA and CDR2 is YSYEKL in the germline V gene. Trimming stripped 3 bases from V and 2 bases from J, with 6 bases between. For the CDR3, the DNA is TGCGCCAGCAGCCATGGATCCACAGATACGCAGTATTTT. Protein product: CASSHGSTDTQYF.

This clonotype came up many times. The rearrangement joins TRBV4-1 to TRBJ2-4; D gene uncertain. V lost 0 bases, J lost 7 bases, and 13 bases lay in between. The germline V gene has CDR1 MGHRA and CDR2 YSYEKL. The CDR3 extends over 15 amino acids. CDR3 DNA sequence: TGCGCCAGCAGCCAAGAAGGATGGGGTACGAACATTCAGTACTTC. This translates into CASSQEGWGTNIQYF.

The DNA of the CDR3 is TGTGCCAGCAGCGAGAGGACAGAAGTCTACAATGAGCAGTTCTTC. Translation: CASSERTEVYNEQFF. The chain employs TRBV2 and TRBJ2-1; weak D call: TRBD1 (6 bases). Trimming removed 6 bases at V and 3 bases at J, with 15 bases between. The germline V gene has CDR1 SNHLY and CDR2 FYNNEI. This CDR3 has 15 amino acids.

The chain recombines TRBV19 with TRBJ2-1, with 9 bases lining up with TRBD2. Trimming cost V 10 bases and J 5 bases; bases outside gene matches: 12. Germline V CDR1 and CDR2: LNHDA, SQIVND (reference sequence). This CDR3 has 15 amino acids. The CDR3 DNA reads as TGTGCCACCCTACCCAGCGGGGGGTTCGACAATGAGCAGTTCTTC. Translation: CATLPSGGFDNEQFF.

The V and J genes are TRBV11-2 and TRBJ2-7, with TRBD2 identical over 10 bases. CDR3 size: 15 residues. From germline, CDR1 is SGHAT and CDR2 FQNNGV. Trimming at V came to 6 bases and at J to 5 bases, leaving 10 bases not matched to a gene. This CDR3 is CASSTTSGKTNEQYF. CDR3 bases: TGTGCCAGCAGTACCACTAGCGGGAAGACCAACGAGCAGTACTTC.

This clonotype was observed a handful of times. The chain recombines TRBV20-1 with TRBJ2-1; D is unresolved. V was shortened by 3 bases and J by 4 bases, with 13 bases between the two germline ends. Germline CDR1 and CDR2: DFQATT and SNEGSKA (reference sequence). The CDR3 is 14 amino acids. The CDR3, as DNA: TGCAGTGCTAGGCCACTGGAAAAATACAATGAGCAGTTCTTC. Translation: CSARPLEKYNEQFF.